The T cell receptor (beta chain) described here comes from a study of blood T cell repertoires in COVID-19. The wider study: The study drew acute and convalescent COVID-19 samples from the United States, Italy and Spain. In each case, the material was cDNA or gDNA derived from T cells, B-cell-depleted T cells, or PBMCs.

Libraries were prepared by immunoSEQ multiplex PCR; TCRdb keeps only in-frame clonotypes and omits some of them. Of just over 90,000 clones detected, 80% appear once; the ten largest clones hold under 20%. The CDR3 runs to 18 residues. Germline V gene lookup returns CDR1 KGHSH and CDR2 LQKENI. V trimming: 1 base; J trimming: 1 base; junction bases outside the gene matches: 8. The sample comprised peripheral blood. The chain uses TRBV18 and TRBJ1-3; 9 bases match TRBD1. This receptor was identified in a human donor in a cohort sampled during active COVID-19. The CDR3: CASSPLTPGQGSGNTIYF. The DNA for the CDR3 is TGTGCCAGCTCACCACTGACGCCGGGACAGGGTTCTGGAAACACCATATATTTT.